Listed here is a single T cell receptor beta chain. The sample belongs to a study of blood T cell repertoires in COVID-19. Overall study: From the United States, Italy and Spain came samples of acute and convalescent COVID-19. From T cells, B-cell-depleted T cells, or PBMCs came the material, which was cDNA or gDNA.

Study processing details: Researchers report that nucleated cell counts were estimated from reference gene primer amplification. Sequencing was performed with immunoSEQ multiplex PCR; in TCRdb, only in-frame clones are kept and a portion is missing. The DNA was the basis for D and trimming; V, J and clone size are from that table. Among approximately 300,000 clones listed, around nine tenths were seen once. Sequenced sample: peripheral blood. This TCR came from a woman in her twenties or thirties with COVID-19, enrolled during active disease.

The chain's CDR3 is CASGERARNEQFF. CDR3 DNA sequence: TGTGCCAGCGGGGAGAGGGCTCGCAATGAGCAGTTCTTC. This chain uses TRBV6-5 with TRBJ2-1; possible D gene TRBD2, 5 bases. Germline values: CDR1 MNHEY, CDR2 SVGAGI. This CDR3 comprises 13 residues. Trimming took 8 bases from V and 6 from J, leaving 14 bases between them.